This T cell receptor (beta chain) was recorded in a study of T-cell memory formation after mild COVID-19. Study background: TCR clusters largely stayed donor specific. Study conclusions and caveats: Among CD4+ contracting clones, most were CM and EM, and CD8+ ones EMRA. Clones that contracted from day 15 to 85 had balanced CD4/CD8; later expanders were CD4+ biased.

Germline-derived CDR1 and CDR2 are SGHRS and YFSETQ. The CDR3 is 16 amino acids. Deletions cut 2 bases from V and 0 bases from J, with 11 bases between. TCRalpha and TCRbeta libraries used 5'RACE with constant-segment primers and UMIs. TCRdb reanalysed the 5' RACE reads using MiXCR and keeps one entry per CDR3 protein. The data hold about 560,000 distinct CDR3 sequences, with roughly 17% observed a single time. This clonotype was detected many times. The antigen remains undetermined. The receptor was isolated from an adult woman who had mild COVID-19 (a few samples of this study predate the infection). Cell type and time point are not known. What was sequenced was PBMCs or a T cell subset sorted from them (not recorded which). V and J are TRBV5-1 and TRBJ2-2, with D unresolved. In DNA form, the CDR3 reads TGCGCCAGCAGCTTAGACACCCCAACGAACACCGGGGAGCTGTTTTTT. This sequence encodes CASSLDTPTNTGELFF. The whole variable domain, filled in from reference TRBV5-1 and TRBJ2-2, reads KAGVTQTPRYLIKTRGQQVTLSCSPISGHRSVSWYQQTPGQGLQFLFEYFSETQRNKGNFPGRFSGRQFSNSRSEMNVSTLELGDSALYLCASSLDTPTNTGELFFGEGSRLTVL.